This passage covers 23 T cell receptor beta chains from one sample sequenced in a study of T cells expressing NK-cell markers. Reanalyzing the 5' RACE reads, TCRdb keeps one entry per CDR3 protein, without DNA. This listing includes 150,000 or so distinct CDR3 sequences. The sample was blood T cells: a sorted CD56 or NKG2C T cell subset, CD4+ or CD8+ T cells, or bulk PBMC T cells (not recorded which). The receptors were gathered from a woman aged 18-70 years in good health.

This rearrangement joins TRBV5-6 to TRBJ2-1; TCRdb's D gene call, TRBD1, goes unchecked for lack of DNA. CDR3 length: 15 amino acids. Per germline, CDR1 SGHDT and CDR2 YYEEEE. CDR3 loop: CASSPPQGWSPGQFF.

This sequence joins TRBV28 and TRBJ2-5; TCRdb designates TRBD1, a call that cannot be tested without DNA. Germline CDR1 and CDR2: MDHEN and SYDVKM. CDR3 length: 15 amino acids. CDR3: CATALMGQGGETQYF.

The chain recombines TRBV20-1 with TRBJ2-5; the TRBD2 assignment by TCRdb is unverifiable without DNA. Germline CDR1 is DFQATT and CDR2 is SNEGSKA (reference sequence). This CDR3 has 16 amino acids. The CDR3: CSARDRGLAFQETQYF.

This rearrangement joins TRBV4-1 to TRBJ2-7; TCRdb lists TRBD1, though no DNA is available to test this call. CDR3 length: 16 amino acids. CDR1 MGHRA and CDR2 YSYEKL come from the germline V gene. CDR3 region: CASSHLTGTGGYEQYF.

The CDR3 spells CASSLGADTYEQYF. The rearrangement joins TRBV5-4 to TRBJ2-7. This CDR3 has 14 amino acids. CDR1 and CDR2 from the germline V gene are SGHNT and YYREEE (reference sequence).

The chain joins TRBV20-1 to TRBJ2-3. CDR1 is DFQATT and CDR2 is SNEGSKA in the germline V gene (reference sequence). This CDR3 comprises 13 residues. The CDR3 here is CSAYRTHTDTQYF.

The chain couples TRBV5-1 to TRBJ2-3; no DNA is available, so the TRBD2 call from TCRdb remains unchecked. Germline V gene lookup returns CDR1 SGHRS and CDR2 YFSETQ. CDR3 length equals 16 residues. The CDR3 region is CASSLESSGALMTQYF.

The rearrangement links TRBV5-1 to TRBJ2-2. Germline V gene lookup returns CDR1 SGHRS and CDR2 YFSETQ. The CDR3 has 14 amino acids. This chain's CDR3 is CASSYPSKGGELFF.

The J gene is TRBJ1-1, the V gene TRBV11-2. CDR1 is SGHAT, CDR2 FQNNGV, per germline. This CDR3 contains 13 residues. The CDR3 is CASSLDLYSEAFF.

This chain connects TRBV20-1 to TRBJ1-3; TCRdb names TRBD1, which stays unverified in the absence of DNA. From germline, CDR1 is DFQATT and CDR2 SNEGSKA (reference sequence). This CDR3 is 17 amino acids long. The CDR3 is CSAREGGVLSSGNTIYF.

The chain couples TRBV7-2 to TRBJ2-7. Germline loops: CDR1 SGHTA, CDR2 FQGNSA. The CDR3 length is 12 residues. The CDR3 reads CASSAGPYEQYF.

This chain links TRBV7-9 with TRBJ1-5; TCRdb lists TRBD1, though no DNA is available to test this call. Germline assignment: CDR1 SEHNR and CDR2 FQNEAQ (reference sequence). This CDR3 spans 16 amino acids. CDR3 loop: CASSRNRTGRNQPQHF.

The V and J genes are TRBV7-2 and TRBJ2-7; as DNA is missing, the TRBD1 call by TCRdb cannot be tested. Germline-derived CDR1 and CDR2 are SGHTA and FQGNSA. The CDR3 covers 16 residues. The CDR3 loop reads CASSLRDRVRIHEQYF.

The V and J genes are TRBV4-2 and TRBJ2-7; TCRdb's D call, TRBD2, is unchecked because there is no DNA. CDR1 is LGHNA and CDR2 is YNFKEQ in the germline V gene. The CDR3 spans 16 residues. The chain's CDR3 is CASSQASSGRDYEQYF.

The chain couples TRBV10-3 to TRBJ2-6; TCRdb lists TRBD1, though no DNA is available to test this call. Germline CDR1 reads ENHRY; CDR2 reads SYGVKD. This CDR3 contains 19 residues. The CDR3: CAIRGRTGAIVSGANVLTF.

In terms of frequency, this clonotype is medium-sized (0.01 to 0.1%). The chain joins TRBV5-1 to TRBJ2-3; TCRdb selects TRBD2, and the lack of DNA leaves this call unchecked. The germline V gene has CDR1 SGHRS and CDR2 YFSETQ. This CDR3 contains 14 residues. The CDR3 region is CASRTGGSTDTQYF.

The chain links TRBV7-9 to TRBJ1-2; TCRdb gives TRBD1 as the D gene, but with no DNA this cannot be confirmed. Germline values: CDR1 SEHNR, CDR2 FQNEAQ (reference sequence). The CDR3 loop spans 14 amino acids. CDR3 protein: CASSPERRGSGYTF.

V usage is TRBV12-3 or TRBV12-4 and J usage is TRBJ2-7; the D call from TCRdb, TRBD1, cannot be confirmed without DNA. The CDR3 is made up of 15 amino acids. The CDR3 loop is CASSSDRVTPYEQYF.

The V gene is TRBV3-1, the J gene TRBJ2-3. There are 13 residues in the CDR3. Germline CDR1 reads LGHDT; CDR2 reads YNNKEL (reference sequence). CDR3 sequence: CASSQGVLDTQYF.

The CDR3 sequence: CSARRGPRSTEAFF. The chain links TRBV20-1 to TRBJ1-1; checking the TCRdb D call of TRBD1 is not possible without DNA. CDR1 is DFQATT, CDR2 SNEGSKA, per germline (reference sequence). The CDR3 totals 14 residues.

The rearrangement uses TRBV9 and TRBJ2-1; TCRdb's assignment of TRBD2 cannot be checked, as there is no DNA. The CDR3 length is 15 residues. Germline CDR1 reads SGDLS; CDR2 reads YYNGEE. CDR3 region: CASSGTSGGYNEQFF.

The V gene is TRBV20-1, the J gene TRBJ2-1; TCRdb selects TRBD2, and the lack of DNA leaves this call unchecked. The CDR3 extends over 14 amino acids. CDR1 is DFQATT, CDR2 SNEGSKA, per germline (reference sequence). CDR3 sequence reads: CSAKGTSVVSEQFF.

The V gene is TRBV25-1, the J gene TRBJ2-2. CDR1 and CDR2 (germline): MGHDK, SYGVNS. This CDR3 has 12 residues. The CDR3 sequence is CASSGRRGELFF.